A single sample is the source of the 17 T cell receptor beta chains below, sequenced in a study of blood T cell repertoires in COVID-19. TCRdb's table, derived via immunoSEQ multiplex PCR, lists solely in-frame clones and lacks some. Counted here are 84,000 or so clones, about 92% occurring once; the ten biggest clones make up 6.3%. The sequenced material came from peripheral blood. These receptors were collected from an older woman with active COVID-19.

This chain joins TRBV7-2 and TRBJ1-2; a weak D match, TRBD1 (5 bases). V was shortened by 7 bases and J by 7 bases, with 19 bases between the two germline ends. This CDR3 has 14 amino acids. Germline loops: CDR1 SGHTA, CDR2 FQGNSA. DNA of the CDR3: TGTGCCAGCACCCCATCGGCGACAGTCGGTGGCTACACCTTC. This codes for CASTPSATVGGYTF.

This chain links TRBV18 with TRBJ2-5; maybe TRBD2 (6 bases). Trimming took off 6 bases at V and 1 base at J, with 15 bases between the two ends. This CDR3 is 15 amino acids long. Germline lookup yields CDR1 KGHSH and CDR2 LQKENI. The DNA of the CDR3 is TGTGCCAGCTCCCCTGAACGGGACTCCCAAGAGACCCAGTACTTC. This translates into CASSPERDSQETQYF.

The V call is TRBV12-3 or TRBV12-4, the J call TRBJ1-6; 7 nucleotides match TRBD1. The V gene end was trimmed by 10 bases and the J gene end by 5 bases; junction bases not matched to a gene: 5. The CDR3 is 13 residues long. The DNA of the CDR3 is TGTGCCACAGGACAGGATGATAATTCACCCCTCCACTTT. Its protein product is CATGQDDNSPLHF.

The rearrangement joins TRBV7-2 to TRBJ1-3; D is unresolved. CDR1 is SGHTA and CDR2 is FQGNSA in the germline V gene. CDR3 length: 15 amino acids. V was trimmed by 4 bases and J by 0 bases, leaving 10 bases between them. This CDR3 reads CASSSPRYSGNTIYF. The CDR3, as DNA: TGTGCCAGCAGCTCCCCACGGTACTCTGGAAACACCATATATTTT.

The rearrangement joins TRBV30 to TRBJ2-5; 8 nucleotides align to TRBD2. The CDR3 loop spans 13 amino acids. The germline V gene has CDR1 GTSNPN and CDR2 SVGIG (reference sequence). Unmatched junction bases numbered 4, after V lost 0 bases and J lost 7 bases. The CDR3 DNA sequence: TGTGCCTGGAGTGTACCCGGGGGGGGGACCCAGTACTTC. Its protein product is CAWSVPGGGTQYF.

The V call is TRBV5-1, the J call TRBJ1-6, with D perhaps TRBD1 (5 bases). The V and J ends lost 0 bases and 10 bases respectively, with 14 bases between them. The CDR3 totals 15 residues. Germline V gene lookup returns CDR1 SGHRS and CDR2 YFSETQ. The CDR3 DNA reads as TGCGCCAGCAGCTTGGTAGGCAGGGAGGAATCACCCCTCCACTTT. Translated: CASSLVGREESPLHF.

V and J are TRBV6-2 or TRBV6-3 and TRBJ2-3; TRBD2 matches 9 bases. The V gene end was trimmed by 2 bases and the J gene end by 2 bases; junction bases not matched to a gene: 5. Germline V CDR1 and CDR2: MNHEY, SVGEGT. This CDR3 has 16 amino acids. Written as DNA, the CDR3 is TGTGCCAGCAGTTACGGGGAGCGGGGGGACACAGATACGCAGTATTTT. Translation gives CASSYGERGDTDTQYF.

The chain joins TRBV12-5 to TRBJ1-1, with 7 bases identical to TRBD1. The ends lost 5 bases at V and 0 bases at J; junction bases unmatched: 3. The germline CDR1 and CDR2 sequences are LGHNT and FRNRAP. The CDR3 runs to 14 residues. The CDR3 protein is CASGRGQMNTEAFF. CDR3 bases: TGTGCTAGTGGTCGGGGACAGATGAACACTGAAGCTTTCTTT. Full variable domain (rest looked up from reference TRBV12-5 and TRBJ1-1): DARVTQTPRHKVTEMGQEVTMRCQPILGHNTVFWYRQTMMQGLELLAYFRNRAPLDDSGMPKDRFSAEMPDATLATLKIQPSEPRDSAVYFCASGRGQMNTEAFFGQGTRLTVV.

This chain joins TRBV10-2 and TRBJ1-6; 10 bases agree with TRBD1. Germline-derived CDR1 and CDR2 are WSHSY and SAAADI. CDR3 length equals 13 residues. With V trimmed by 7 bases and J by 9 bases, 3 bases remained unmatched. CDR3 residues: CASTRDRGSPLHF. CDR3 DNA: TGCGCCAGCACCAGGGACAGGGGTTCACCCCTCCACTTT.

The table lists this clone with a count of one. V is TRBV9 and J is TRBJ2-7; 8 bases agree with TRBD1. CDR3 length: 15 amino acids. Germline V gene lookup returns CDR1 SGDLS and CDR2 YYNGEE. The J segment lost 3 bases and the V segment lost 3 bases, leaving 8 bases of the junction unmatched. The CDR3 DNA reads TGTGCCAGCAGCGATCAGGGGGCTGAGGGCTACGAGCAGTACTTC. Translation: CASSDQGAEGYEQYF.

The chain joins TRBV5-1 to TRBJ2-2, with 9 bases aligning to TRBD1. CDR3 length: 16 amino acids. The germline V gene encodes CDR1 SGHRS and CDR2 YFSETQ. With V trimmed by 4 bases and J by 7 bases, 11 bases remained unmatched. CDR3 residues: CASSPSGTGSIGELFF. In DNA, the CDR3 is TGCGCCAGCAGCCCCTCCGGGACAGGGTCCATCGGGGAGCTGTTTTTT. Using reference TRBV5-1 and TRBJ2-2 for the parts outside the CDR3, the full variable domain is KAGVTQTPRYLIKTRGQQVTLSCSPISGHRSVSWYQQTPGQGLQFLFEYFSETQRNKGNFPGRFSGRQFSNSRSEMNVSTLELGDSALYLCASSPSGTGSIGELFFGEGSRLTVL.

The V gene is TRBV2, the J gene TRBJ1-1; no clear D gene. This CDR3 has 13 residues. Trimming removed 10 bases from V and 1 base from J, with 13 bases in between. Looked up from germline, CDR1 is SNHLY and CDR2 is FYNNEI. In DNA form, the CDR3 reads TGTGCCAACCGAAGGAGTGGGAACACTGAAGCTTTCTTT. Encoded protein: CANRRSGNTEAFF. The full variable domain, with the rest looked up from reference TRBV2 and TRBJ1-1, is EPEVTQTPSHQVTQMGQEVILRCVPISNHLYFYWYRQILGQKVEFLVSFYNNEISEKSEIFDDQFSVERPDGSNFTLKIRSTKLEDSAMYFCANRRSGNTEAFFGQGTRLTVV.

This clone has just one count. This chain uses TRBV13 with TRBJ1-1; D may be TRBD1 (5 bases). V lost 0 bases to trimming and J lost 5 bases, with 16 bases between them. The CDR3 sequence is 16 residues long. Per the germline V gene, CDR1 is PRHDT and CDR2 is FYEKMQ (reference sequence). CDR3 nucleotides: TGTGCCAGCAGCTTAGGCGGGACCCTGGAGGGGACTGAAGCTTTCTTT. Amino acids: CASSLGGTLEGTEAFF. Complete variable domain (other parts from reference TRBV13 and TRBJ1-1): AAGVIQSPRHLIKEKRETATLKCYPIPRHDTVYWYQQGPGQDPQFLISFYEKMQSDKGSIPDRFSAQQFSDYHSELNMSSLELGDSALYFCASSLGGTLEGTEAFFGQGTRLTVV.

The chain carries TRBV30 and TRBJ1-2; TRBD1 matches at 8 bases. The ends lost 0 bases at V and 6 bases at J; junction bases unmatched: 3. Germline loops: CDR1 GTSNPN, CDR2 SVGIG (reference sequence). The length of the CDR3 is 13 residues. The CDR3 bases are TGTGCCTGGAGTGTCTCGACAGGGGATGGCTACACCTTC. It specifies CAWSVSTGDGYTF.

Comment on this clone: Other DNA variants within this sample encode the same CDR3. V usage is TRBV5-1 and J usage is TRBJ2-1; 11 bases are a match to TRBD2. V was clipped by 2 bases and J by 0 bases; unmatched bases: 1. From germline, CDR1 is SGHRS and CDR2 YFSETQ. The CDR3 is 16 amino acids. CDR3 protein: CASSFTSGSSYNEQFF. Written as DNA, the CDR3 is TGCGCCAGCAGCTTTACTAGCGGGAGCTCCTACAATGAGCAGTTCTTC.

The chain is built from TRBV5-1 and TRBJ2-5; weak D call: TRBD1 (5 bases). Deletions cut 4 bases from V and 1 base from J, with 11 bases between. The CDR3 has 14 amino acids. CDR1 and CDR2 (germline): SGHRS, YFSETQ. CDR3 sequence (DNA): TGCGCCAGCAGCAGAACAGGAACCCAAGAGACCCAGTACTTC. Protein: CASSRTGTQETQYF.

The chain combines TRBV28 with TRBJ2-1; 8 nucleotides agree with TRBD2. The CDR3 has 17 amino acids. Germline CDR1 and CDR2: MDHEN and SYDVKM. V lost 2 bases, J lost 3 bases, and 9 bases stayed unmatched. The CDR3 DNA follows: TGTGCCAGCAGTTTAACTGACAGCGGGAGTTTCTACAATGAGCAGTTCTTC. It yields the protein CASSLTDSGSFYNEQFF.